This is a list of T cell receptor beta chains from one sample in a study of T cell repertoires in cytomegalovirus infection. From the reads, TCRdb called clonotypes with MiXCR, one entry per CDR3 protein. The data hold roughly 100,000 distinct CDR3 sequences, with approximately 15% observed a single time. Material for sequencing was PBMCs. The receptors derive from a human donor in good health (CMV status not recorded). Some clones in this sample may be carry-over from other donors' samples. Both conserved end residues are part of each CDR3. Rows give clone size only sometimes, using once, few, many, or a class for an expanded clone.

CDR3aa: CASSRTVQYGYTF
len: 13
v_gene: TRBV27
abundance: .

CDR3aa: CASSPRHPGLLNYGYTF
len: 17
v_gene: TRBV27
abundance: many

CDR3aa: CAISEREDTGELFF
len: 14
v_gene: TRBV10-3
abundance: few

CDR3aa: CASTRQANQPQHF
len: 13
v_gene: TRBV28
abundance: few

CDR3aa: CASSFKPRQPQHF
len: 13
v_gene: TRBV7-2
abundance: many

CDR3aa: CASAWDRNTGELFF
len: 14
v_gene: TRBV2
abundance: .

CDR3aa: CASSLVVGVNEKLFF
len: 15
v_gene: TRBV7-8
abundance: few

CDR3aa: CASSFGYGRGGETQYF
len: 16
v_gene: TRBV7-2
abundance: medium-sized

CDR3aa: CASSVVQATGELFF
len: 14
v_gene: TRBV9
abundance: .

CDR3aa: CASSLRGIRTGELFF
len: 15
v_gene: TRBV7-2
abundance: .

CDR3aa: CARRRTGGTEAFF
len: 13
v_gene: TRBV7-2
abundance: .

CDR3aa: CASSSSGGAGELFF
len: 14
v_gene: TRBV7-3
abundance: few

CDR3aa: CASSAGTDTQYF
len: 12
v_gene: TRBV7-8
abundance: many

CDR3aa: CSASLPGTGSAEQYF
len: 15
v_gene: TRBV20-1
abundance: few

CDR3aa: CASRQGWGGDTAYGYTF
len: 17
v_gene: TRBV7-8
abundance: many

CDR3aa: CASSQGRTRVSSGANVLTF
len: 19
v_gene: TRBV3-1
abundance: .

CDR3aa: CASSQDGFEQYF
len: 12
v_gene: TRBV4-2
abundance: .

CDR3aa: CASSQDTEAFF
len: 11
v_gene: TRBV3-1
abundance: few

CDR3aa: CASSKDPFTDTQYF
len: 14
v_gene: TRBV9
abundance: few

CDR3aa: CSASRFGDRGLNTEAFF
len: 17
v_gene: TRBV20-1
abundance: .

CDR3aa: CSSPDSSGNTIYF
len: 13
v_gene: TRBV28
abundance: .

CDR3aa: CASSLDSRVAVLETQYF
len: 17
v_gene: TRBV7-8
abundance: .

CDR3aa: CASSPLEAGYTF
len: 12
v_gene: TRBV7-2
abundance: many

CDR3aa: CASGGSYEQFF
len: 11
v_gene: TRBV9
abundance: .

CDR3aa: CASSRGVENTEAFF
len: 14
v_gene: TRBV4-2
abundance: .

CDR3aa: CASSLWGETQYF
len: 12
v_gene: TRBV5-1
abundance: .

CDR3aa: CSAPQLQGDREEQYF
len: 15
v_gene: TRBV20-1
abundance: few

CDR3aa: CASSYPDTQYF
len: 11
v_gene: TRBV28
abundance: many

CDR3aa: CASSLVRGEQYF
len: 12
v_gene: TRBV7-2
abundance: many

CDR3aa: CASSLGHPQETQYF
len: 14
v_gene: TRBV12-3/TRBV12-4
abundance: .

CDR3aa: CASSLARGPTQYF
len: 13
v_gene: TRBV7-2
abundance: many

CDR3aa: CASSSSGENSPLHF
len: 14
v_gene: TRBV5-6
abundance: .

CDR3aa: CASSLGMNTEVFF
len: 13
v_gene: TRBV28
abundance: once

CDR3aa: CASTPSGGRTEQYF
len: 14
v_gene: TRBV7-2
abundance: many

CDR3aa: CSSNPVRSQETQYF
len: 14
v_gene: TRBV20-1
abundance: few

CDR3aa: CASSLTGGQNIQYF
len: 14
v_gene: TRBV7-2
abundance: many

CDR3aa: CASRGTGGEKLFF
len: 13
v_gene: TRBV12-3/TRBV12-4
abundance: many

CDR3aa: CATSRFFQGVDTEAFF
len: 16
v_gene: TRBV15
abundance: few

CDR3aa: CASSSGSGAPAREQYF
len: 16
v_gene: TRBV7-2
abundance: .

CDR3aa: CSALSGGNTQYF
len: 12
v_gene: TRBV20-1
abundance: many

CDR3aa: CATSDLTGGDGSPLHF
len: 16
v_gene: TRBV24-1
abundance: few

CDR3aa: CASSLMTSSMTDTQYF
len: 16
v_gene: TRBV7-3
abundance: many

CDR3aa: CASSPKAQETQYF
len: 13
v_gene: TRBV7-2
abundance: many